This T cell receptor beta chain was obtained from a study of control samples from healthy donors and cancer patients. Using immunoSEQ multiplex PCR, the repertoire was profiled, and TCRdb retains in-frame clones only, with some absent. The profile covers about 120,000 clones, with around nine tenths appearing a single time and around 10% taken by the ten largest. This CDR3 has 13 amino acids. Germline V gene data show CDR1 as SEHNR and CDR2 as FQNEAQ (reference sequence). Trimming removed 5 bases at V and 2 bases at J, with 10 bases between. This clonotype was sampled from a young man in good health. Sequencing input: blood. The chain links TRBV7-9 to TRBJ2-7; D remains ambiguous. The CDR3 here is CASSGRAPYEQYF. The CDR3 DNA sequence: TGTGCCAGCAGCGGCCGGGCCCCCTACGAGCAGTACTTC.